In its sample, the clone carrying this T cell receptor (beta chain) was seen many times. No antigen is known for it. As the template, RNA transcripts were used to amplify TCR beta CDR3 regions. Investigators did first-round RT-PCR with HTBI primers, then second-round multiplex PCR. MiXCR, run by TCRdb on the multiplex PCR reads, gives a single entry per CDR3 protein. The sample carries 400,000 or so distinct CDR3 sequences, just over 15% recorded once. Hyperthyroidism was classified as stable if no ophthalmopathy occurred within 18 months of follow-up. Among the exclusions were patients with other autoimmune diseases, uncontrolled infections, pregnancy or lactation. Germline CDR1 is SNHLY and CDR2 is FYNNEI. Losses at the gene ends were 6 bases for V and 4 bases for J; bases not matched to a gene: 9. The CDR3 spans 15 residues. The sample belongs to a study of Graves' ophthalmopathy and Graves' hyperthyroidism. Study conclusions and caveats: Most thyroid-expanded clonotypes exceeding 0.001 frequency were also found in blood. A classifier, a 13-signature model, separated ophthalmopathy from stable hyperthyroidism with approximately 88% sensitivity and around 80% specificity.

This clonotype originated in a woman in her late teens or twenties with stable Graves' hyperthyroidism. The source material was peripheral blood. The chain links TRBV2 to TRBJ1-5, with TRBD1 matching 7 bases. The CDR3 DNA follows: TGTGCCAGCAGGATGGACAGGTGGGAGAATCAGCCCCAGCATTTT. Encoded protein: CASRMDRWENQPQHF.